Below, 8 T cell receptor beta chains from the same sample are listed, as sequenced in a study of T cell responses to AZD1222 COVID-19 vaccine. Some clones are missing from TCRdb's copy, which holds only in-frame ones; the method was immunoSEQ multiplex PCR. The sample holds around 80,000 clones, roughly 88% seen once. The source was peripheral blood, collected 28 days after the second AZD1222 dose. These receptor sequences come from an adult who received the AZD1222 COVID-19 vaccine.

This clone was recorded only once. The chain couples TRBV4-1 to TRBJ1-2; D is ambiguous. The germline CDR1 and CDR2 sequences are MGHRA and YSYEKL. Trimming shortened V by 0 bases and J by 5 bases, and 7 bases separated the two germline ends. This CDR3 has 13 amino acids. This CDR3 is CASSQDERYGYTF. Written as DNA, the CDR3 is TGCGCCAGCAGCCAAGATGAGAGATATGGCTACACCTTC.

The chain uses TRBV5-1 and TRBJ1-1; 9 positions match TRBD1. The germline gives CDR1 SGHRS, CDR2 YFSETQ. The length of the CDR3 is 15 residues. V was clipped by 0 bases and J by 6 bases; unmatched bases: 6. The CDR3 is CASSLAGTGRAEAFF. The CDR3, as DNA: TGCGCCAGCAGCTTGGCGGGGACAGGGAGGGCTGAAGCTTTCTTT.

This chain links TRBV11-2 with TRBJ1-2; D uncertain. Trimming removed 3 bases from V and 6 bases from J, with 11 bases in between. This CDR3 spans 13 amino acids. Germline V lookup: CDR1 SGHAT, CDR2 FQNNGV. In nucleotides, the CDR3 is TGTGCCAGCAGCTTGTATAGGGTTGATGGCTACACCTTC. Protein product: CASSLYRVDGYTF.

This chain uses TRBV28 with TRBJ2-2, with D perhaps TRBD2 (6 bases). The CDR3 length is 15 residues. V shed 2 bases and J shed 3 bases, with 10 bases lying between them. Germline values: CDR1 MDHEN, CDR2 SYDVKM. The CDR3 DNA reads as TGTGCCAGCAGTTTAGGGGGGTGGGACACCGGGGAGCTGTTTTTT. Amino acids: CASSLGGWDTGELFF.

The rearrangement links TRBV6-5 to TRBJ1-2; D is undetermined. The CDR3 is 13 amino acids. Germline V CDR1 and CDR2: MNHEY, SVGAGI. V gave up 3 bases and J gave up 5 bases, with 10 bases separating them. The CDR3 DNA reads as TGTGCCAGCAGTTATCCGGGCGCTTATGGCTACACCTTC. It is translated as CASSYPGAYGYTF.

V usage is TRBV28 and J usage is TRBJ1-2; the match to TRBD1 covers 7 bases. Germline CDR1 and CDR2: MDHEN and SYDVKM. After removal of 4 bases from V and 5 bases from J, the junction contained 16 bases not matched to a gene. The CDR3 loop spans 17 amino acids. As DNA, the CDR3 is TGTGCCAGCAGTTCAAGTGGACAGGCCCTCGAGAAATATGGCTACACCTTC. Amino acids: CASSSSGQALEKYGYTF.

The CDR3 protein is CASSPWLSYEQYF. The CDR3 DNA is TGTGCCAGCAGCCCGTGGCTCTCCTACGAGCAGTACTTC. V usage is TRBV3-1 (or the pseudogene TRBV3-2) and J usage is TRBJ2-7; D call uncertain. V was shortened by 4 bases and J by 0 bases, with 7 bases between the two germline ends. Germline assignment: CDR1 LGHDT and CDR2 YNNKEL (reference sequence). This CDR3 has 13 residues.

The genes are TRBV19 and TRBJ1-6, with 9 nucleotides matching TRBD1. V was pared by 5 bases and J by 13 bases, with 9 bases of the junction left unmatched. Per the germline V gene, CDR1 is LNHDA and CDR2 is SQIVND (reference sequence). This CDR3 is built from 14 residues. Written as DNA, the CDR3 is TGTGCCAGTAGTCCAGATCGGGACAGGGTCCCCCTCCACTTT. Protein sequence: CASSPDRDRVPLHF.